Listed here are 28 T cell receptor beta chains from one sample, sequenced in a study of siplizumab effects on memory and regulatory T cells. Using immunoSEQ multiplex PCR, the repertoire was profiled, and TCRdb retains in-frame clones only, with some absent. Of 95,000 to 100,000 clones listed, about 90% are singletons. The sequenced sample was non-Treg CD4+ T cells sorted from blood. All receptors come from a human donor in good health.

There are a few counts of this clone. The rearrangement uses TRBV5-6 and TRBJ2-5, with 11 bases identical to TRBD2. The CDR3 has 17 residues. Germline CDR1 is SGHDT and CDR2 is YYEEEE. Germline trimming cut 4 bases from V and 5 bases from J; bases unmatched to any gene: 13. In DNA, the CDR3 is TGTGCCAGCAGCCACGGGGTAGCGGGAGGGCCAGGGGAGACCCAGTACTTC. Encoded protein: CASSHGVAGGPGETQYF.

The V and J genes are TRBV10-1 and TRBJ1-1; 7 nucleotides line up with TRBD1. Germline CDR1 and CDR2: WNHNN and SYGVQD (reference sequence). The CDR3 runs 14 residues. J gave up 5 bases and V 3 bases, and 6 bases lay outside the gene matches. CDR3 nucleotides: TGCGCCAGCAGTGAAGGGGGCGCAGGAACTGAAGCTTTCTTT. Residues: CASSEGGAGTEAFF.

CDR3 protein: CASSIIGTGVAGANVLTF. The DNA of the CDR3 is TGTGCCAGTAGTATCATCGGGACAGGGGTTGCAGGGGCCAACGTCCTGACTTTC. The V gene is TRBV19, the J gene TRBJ2-6; 10 bases are a match to TRBD1. CDR3 length equals 18 residues. V shed 3 bases and J 4 bases; nucleotides not matched to a gene: 9. Looked up from germline, CDR1 is LNHDA and CDR2 is SQIVND (reference sequence).

The V and J genes are TRBV9 and TRBJ2-7; D call uncertain. The CDR3 length is 14 residues. CDR1 is SGDLS, CDR2 YYNGEE, per germline. V was pared by 0 bases and J by 6 bases, with 13 bases between. CDR3 nucleotides: TGTGCCAGCAGCGTAGAGCAGTACCCCGGCGAGCAGTACTTC. As protein: CASSVEQYPGEQYF.

The genes are TRBV9 and TRBJ1-2; 7 bases are shared with TRBD1. The J segment lost 4 bases and the V segment lost 0 bases, leaving 9 bases of the junction unmatched. Germline-derived CDR1 and CDR2 are SGDLS and YYNGEE. The CDR3 contains 16 residues. The CDR3 DNA is TGTGCCAGCAGCGTAGCTAACCCATCAGGGGGCTATGGCTACACCTTC. Its translation is CASSVANPSGGYGYTF. The full variable domain, in which reference TRBV9 and TRBJ1-2 provide the parts outside the CDR3, is DSGVTQTPKHLITATGQRVTLRCSPRSGDLSVYWYQQSLDQGLQFLIQYYNGEERAKGNILERFSAQQFPDLHSELNLSSLELGDSALYFCASSVANPSGGYGYTFGSGTRLTVV.

The rearrangement joins TRBV6-1 to TRBJ2-3; D uncertain. CDR1 is MNHNS and CDR2 is SASEGT in the germline V gene. Trimming removed 8 bases from V and 0 bases from J, with 15 bases in between. This CDR3 comprises 15 residues. The CDR3 protein is CASDIGHSSTDTQYF. In DNA form, the CDR3 reads TGTGCCAGCGATATTGGCCATTCTAGCACAGATACGCAGTATTTT.

The chain is built from TRBV6-6 and TRBJ2-2, with 10 positions matching TRBD2. Trimming at V came to 6 bases and at J to 7 bases, leaving 8 bases not matched to a gene. Germline CDR1 reads MNHNY; CDR2 reads SVGAGI (reference sequence). The length of the CDR3 is 15 residues. CDR3: CASRTAGGPFGELFF. CDR3 sequence (DNA): TGTGCCAGCAGGACAGCGGGAGGGCCGTTCGGGGAGCTGTTTTTT.

The chain links TRBV30 to TRBJ1-5, with a weak D call TRBD1 (5 bases). Trimming stripped 3 bases from V and 3 bases from J, with 9 bases between. Germline CDR1 is GTSNPN and CDR2 is SVGIG (reference sequence). This CDR3 is built from 13 residues. The CDR3 DNA reads as TGTGCCTGGAGGCAGGGACCCAATCAGCCCCAGCATTTT. It yields the protein CAWRQGPNQPQHF.

This rearrangement joins TRBV5-5 to TRBJ2-4; D remains ambiguous. The CDR3 sequence is 11 residues long. The ends were cut back, 4 bases at V and 5 bases at J, with 4 bases in the middle. CDR1 is SGHKS and CDR2 is YYEKEE in the germline V gene (reference sequence). In DNA, the CDR3 is TGTGCCAGCAGCAGGGAAAACATTCAGTACTTC. It yields the protein CASSRENIQYF.

This chain connects TRBV10-2 to TRBJ1-3; 8 bases match TRBD1. CDR3 length equals 16 residues. The junction had 7 bases not matched to a gene; V was cut back by 2 bases and J by 4 bases. Looked up from germline, CDR1 is WSHSY and CDR2 is SAAADI. In DNA, the CDR3 is TGCGCCAGCAGTGAGCCGGACAGGGTATCAGGAAACACCATATATTTT. Translation: CASSEPDRVSGNTIYF.

As regards this clone: Other DNA sequences in the sample encode the same CDR3. The V gene is TRBV6-6, the J gene TRBJ1-1; maybe TRBD1 (5 bases). The CDR3 is made up of 13 amino acids. Between the trimmed V and J ends, which lost 2 bases and 1 base, there was a span of 5 bases. From germline, CDR1 is MNHNY and CDR2 SVGAGI (reference sequence). The CDR3, as DNA: TGTGCCAGCAGTTACCAGGGGAACACTGAAGCTTTCTTT. Its translation is CASSYQGNTEAFF.

The V gene is TRBV7-9, the J gene TRBJ2-1, with a possible D match to TRBD1 (5 bases). Per germline, CDR1 SEHNR and CDR2 FQNEAQ (reference sequence). Trimming shortened V by 5 bases and J by 4 bases, and 18 bases separated the two germline ends. CDR3 length: 16 residues. The CDR3 DNA is TGTGCCAGCAGCCCAGGCGTGCGACAGATTTACAATGAGCAGTTCTTC. Its translation: CASSPGVRQIYNEQFF.

The chain carries TRBV18 and TRBJ2-7; 14 nucleotides agree with TRBD2. This CDR3 is built from 14 residues. The germline gives CDR1 KGHSH, CDR2 LQKENI. The V and J ends lost 7 bases and 3 bases, in that order; junction bases with no gene match: 2. In DNA form, the CDR3 reads TGTGCCAGCTTAGGACTAGCGGGAGGCTACGAGCAGTACTTC. Translated: CASLGLAGGYEQYF.

The CDR3 loop reads CASSVAPGGSGNTIYF. The CDR3 nucleotides are TGTGCCAGCAGCGTAGCCCCCGGGGGCTCTGGAAACACCATATATTTT. This chain uses TRBV9 with TRBJ1-3; tentative D call: TRBD1 (5 bases). Trimming left V 0 bases short and J 0 bases short, with 10 bases between. The V gene's germline CDR1 is SGDLS and CDR2 YYNGEE. The CDR3 consists of 16 residues.

The chain combines TRBV29-1 with TRBJ2-5; TRBD1 agrees at 8 bases. V dropped 8 bases and J dropped 1; count of bases not matched to a gene: 6. Germline V gene lookup returns CDR1 SQVTM and CDR2 ANQGSEA. The CDR3 totals 13 residues. CDR3 loop: CSTRQGTQETQYF. The CDR3, as DNA: TGCAGCACAAGACAGGGGACCCAAGAGACCCAGTACTTC.

The chain couples TRBV6-6 to TRBJ2-5; D gene ambiguous. The ends were cut back, 4 bases at V and 7 bases at J, with 7 bases in the middle. The CDR3 is 11 residues long. Germline CDR1 reads MNHNY; CDR2 reads SVGAGI (reference sequence). This CDR3 reads CASSSMWTQYF. CDR3 in DNA: TGTGCCAGCAGTTCAATGTGGACCCAGTACTTC.

This clone was detected only a few times. The DNA for the CDR3 is TGTGCCGCAAAACAGGGGACAAATGAAAAACTGTTTTTT. It codes for CAAKQGTNEKLFF. The gene calls are TRBV19 and TRBJ1-4; 7 bases are shared with TRBD1. Germline values: CDR1 LNHDA, CDR2 SQIVND (reference sequence). J lost 5 bases, V lost 11 bases, and 8 bases had no gene match. The CDR3 covers 13 residues.

The CDR3 DNA sequence: TGTGCCAGCAGCGTAGCCAGTACGAACACCGGGGAGCTGTTTTTT. It yields the protein CASSVASTNTGELFF. The chain employs TRBV9 and TRBJ2-2, with D unclear. Germline V gene lookup returns CDR1 SGDLS and CDR2 YYNGEE. V lost 0 bases, J lost 0 bases, and 6 bases lay in between. The CDR3 is 15 amino acids.

This clone was counted between two and nine times. The chain links TRBV19 to TRBJ1-5; 7 nucleotides line up with TRBD1. The CDR3 has 16 residues. V was clipped by 5 bases and J by 6 bases; unmatched bases: 13. Germline V CDR1 and CDR2: LNHDA, SQIVND (reference sequence). CDR3 sequence reads: CASSSYRQGRGQPQHF. CDR3 nucleotides: TGTGCCAGTAGTTCCTACAGACAGGGAAGGGGTCAGCCCCAGCATTTT.

The chain carries TRBV19 and TRBJ2-2; D remains ambiguous. This CDR3 has 14 residues. CDR1 and CDR2 (germline): LNHDA, SQIVND (reference sequence). With 1 base removed from V and 5 bases from J, the gap between germline ends came to 8 bases. CDR3 sequence: CASSIGSGTGELFF. CDR3 bases: TGTGCCAGTAGTATAGGTAGTGGGACCGGGGAGCTGTTTTTT.

CDR3 residues: CAKGGKPQHF. The CDR3 DNA sequence: TGTGCCAAAGGGGGCAAGCCCCAGCATTTT. The gene calls are TRBV6-1 and TRBJ1-5, with 7 bases identical to TRBD1. Losses at the gene ends were 10 bases for V and 8 bases for J; bases not matched to a gene: 2. Germline V gives CDR1 MNHNS, CDR2 SASEGT. The CDR3 has 10 amino acids.

This chain joins TRBV4-3 and TRBJ2-1; D call uncertain. V dropped 3 bases and J dropped 6 bases, with 12 bases sitting between them. The CDR3 loop spans 14 amino acids. Germline V gives CDR1 LGHNA, CDR2 YSLEER. CDR3 DNA sequence: TGCGCCAGCAGCCATCCTAGGAACCCCAATGAGCAGTTCTTC. Its translation is CASSHPRNPNEQFF.

This sequence joins TRBV21-1 and TRBJ2-2; the table's D call, TRBD1, has no DNA check behind it. TRBV21-1 is listed as a pseudogene. The CDR3 loop spans 19 amino acids. The CDR3 DNA is TGTGCCAGCAGCCCCCAAGGCAGGCAAAAGCCTGCGAACACCGGGGAGCTGTTTTTT. Translating it yields CASSPQGRQKPANTGELFF.

About this clone: The sample has other DNA sequences that encode this CDR3 too. The J gene is TRBJ2-5, the V gene TRBV5-1, with unresolved D. In germline, CDR1 is SGHRS, CDR2 YFSETQ. V shed 2 bases and J shed 3 bases, with 2 bases lying between them. This CDR3 spans 11 amino acids. CDR3 sequence (DNA): TGCGCCAGCAGCTTAAAAGAGACCCAGTACTTC. The encoded protein is CASSLKETQYF.

The rearrangement links TRBV6-1 to TRBJ2-1; 9 nucleotides line up with TRBD1. There are 14 residues in the CDR3. J gave up 7 bases and V 7 bases, and 8 bases lay outside the gene matches. Germline-derived CDR1 and CDR2 are MNHNS and SASEGT. The DNA of the CDR3 is TGTGCCAGCAACGACAGGGGGAGTGATAATGAGCAGTTCTTC. This encodes CASNDRGSDNEQFF.

This rearrangement joins TRBV29-1 to TRBJ2-2, with TRBD1 matching 12 bases. CDR3 length: 14 amino acids. Germline V gene lookup returns CDR1 SQVTM and CDR2 ANQGSEA. V trimming: 6 bases; J trimming: 6 bases; junction bases outside the gene matches: 5. As DNA, the CDR3 is TGCAGCGTACCGGGACAGGGGGCTGCCGGGGAGCTGTTTTTT. Amino acid sequence: CSVPGQGAAGELFF.

This chain links TRBV30 with TRBJ1-6; possible D gene TRBD1, 5 bases. V lost 0 bases and J 8 bases, leaving 11 bases between the germline ends. Germline V gene sequence: CDR1 GTSNPN, CDR2 SVGIG (reference sequence). The CDR3 is 14 residues long. CDR3 in DNA: TGTGCCTGGAGTGTAGGATCCAGGGATTCACCCCTCCACTTT. It specifies CAWSVGSRDSPLHF.

V and J are TRBV2 and TRBJ1-1; D call uncertain. V was pared by 0 bases and J by 6 bases, with 8 bases between. In germline, CDR1 is SNHLY, CDR2 FYNNEI. The CDR3 sequence is 13 residues long. The DNA of the CDR3 is TGTGCCAGCAGTGAAGCCACATTTTCTGAAGCTTTCTTT. This sequence encodes CASSEATFSEAFF.